The TCR beta chain under discussion was sequenced for a study of cytomegalovirus exposure and HLA in healthy donors. Primers included in the PCR were 60 Vbeta and 13 Jbeta primers. TCRdb's copy holds only in-frame clones and misses some; the assay was immunoSEQ multiplex PCR. The sample carries around 200,000 clones, roughly 85% recorded once. Trimming shortened V by 3 bases and J by 1 base, and 13 bases separated the two germline ends. Germline lookup yields CDR1 SGHVS and CDR2 FQNEAQ. This CDR3 spans 15 amino acids. The specimen was PBMCs. This sequence was found in a woman in her twenties or thirties in good health and CMV-seropositive. The rearrangement links TRBV7-8 to TRBJ2-7, with D hard to call. The CDR3 loop reads CASSFPGRSSYEQYF. The CDR3 DNA is TGTGCCAGCAGCTTCCCCGGCAGGTCGTCCTACGAGCAGTACTTC.